The clone carrying this T cell receptor beta chain was detected only a few times. Its specificity is unknown. The data belong to a study of T cell responses to AZD1222 COVID-19 vaccine. Study-level points and caveats: Repertoires were sampled only after the peak T cell response. When two AZD1222 doses had been given, Spike-specific TCR breadth and depth rose. White British donors predominated, females outnumbered males, and clonal diversity was possibly underestimated. Recipients of AZD1222 seropositive at baseline numbered only 6 or 7.

The repertoire was sequenced with immunoSEQ multiplex PCR; TCRdb's copy has only in-frame clones and lacks some. The sample holds 110,000 to 150,000 clones; 70% to 90% are singletons and the top ten take around 8%. This CDR3 comprises 14 residues. Germline loops: CDR1 SEHNR, CDR2 FQNEAQ (reference sequence). Trimming took off 4 bases at V and 3 bases at J, with 9 bases between the two ends. Sample: peripheral blood, taken on day 0 of AZD1222 vaccination. The chain recombines TRBV7-9 with TRBJ2-2; D possibly corresponds to TRBD1 (6 bases). This clonotype was obtained from an adult in good health. CDR3 amino acids: CASSSDSYTGELFF. Written as DNA, the CDR3 is TGTGCCAGCAGCTCGGACAGCTACACCGGGGAGCTGTTTTTT.